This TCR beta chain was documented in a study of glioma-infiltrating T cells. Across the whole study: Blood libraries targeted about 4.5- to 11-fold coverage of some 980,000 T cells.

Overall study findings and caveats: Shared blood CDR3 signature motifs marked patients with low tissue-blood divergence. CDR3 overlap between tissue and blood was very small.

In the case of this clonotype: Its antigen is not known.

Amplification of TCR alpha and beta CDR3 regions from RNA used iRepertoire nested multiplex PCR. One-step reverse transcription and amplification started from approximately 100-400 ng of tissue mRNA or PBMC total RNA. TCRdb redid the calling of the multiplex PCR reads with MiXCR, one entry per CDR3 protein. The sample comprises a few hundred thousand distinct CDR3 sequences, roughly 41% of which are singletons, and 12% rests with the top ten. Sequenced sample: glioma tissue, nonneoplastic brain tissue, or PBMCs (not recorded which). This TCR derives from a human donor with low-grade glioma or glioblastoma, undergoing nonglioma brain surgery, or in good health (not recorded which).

The CDR3 nucleotides are TGTGCCAGCAGCCGGACCTGGACTAGCGGGAGCCATGAGCAGTTCTTC. Amino acid sequence: CASSRTWTSGSHEQFF. The chain carries TRBV12-3 or TRBV12-4 and TRBJ2-1, with 13 bases lining up with TRBD2. V lost 6 bases to trimming and J lost 8 bases; unmatched junction nucleotides: 10. This CDR3 is 16 amino acids long.